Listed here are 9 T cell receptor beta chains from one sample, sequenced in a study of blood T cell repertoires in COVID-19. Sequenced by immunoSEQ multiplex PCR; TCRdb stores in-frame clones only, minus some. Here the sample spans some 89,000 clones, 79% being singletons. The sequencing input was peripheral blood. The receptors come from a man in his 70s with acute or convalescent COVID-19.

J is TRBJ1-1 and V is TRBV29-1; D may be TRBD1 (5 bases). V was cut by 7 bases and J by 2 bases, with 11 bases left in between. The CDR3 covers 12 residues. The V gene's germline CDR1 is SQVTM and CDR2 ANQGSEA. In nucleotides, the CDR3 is TGCAGCGGGGGCCGGAGCAACACTGAAGCTTTCTTT. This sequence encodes CSGGRSNTEAFF.

The CDR3 is CSASGTEAFF. Written as DNA, the CDR3 is TGCAGTGCTAGTGGGACAGAAGCTTTCTTT. This rearrangement joins TRBV20-1 to TRBJ1-1; the D gene is possibly TRBD1 (6 bases). The CDR3 spans 10 residues. Germline CDR1 and CDR2: DFQATT and SNEGSKA (reference sequence). Trimming cost V 3 bases and J 8 bases, with 7 bases left between them.

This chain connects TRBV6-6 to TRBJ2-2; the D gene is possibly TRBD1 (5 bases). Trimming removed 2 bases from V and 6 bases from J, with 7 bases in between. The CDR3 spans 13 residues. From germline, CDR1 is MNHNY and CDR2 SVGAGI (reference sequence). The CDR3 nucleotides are TGTGCCAGCAGTTACGTCAGGGCCGGGGAGCTGTTTTTT. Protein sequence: CASSYVRAGELFF.

The CDR3 sequence: CASSPRGQSTEAFF. CDR3 DNA: TGTGCCAGCAGCCCCCGCGGACAGAGCACTGAAGCTTTCTTT. The V and J genes are TRBV9 and TRBJ1-1; a weak D match, TRBD1 (6 bases). With 4 bases removed from V and 4 bases from J, the gap between germline ends came to 14 bases. Per the germline V gene, CDR1 is SGDLS and CDR2 is YYNGEE. The CDR3 consists of 14 residues.

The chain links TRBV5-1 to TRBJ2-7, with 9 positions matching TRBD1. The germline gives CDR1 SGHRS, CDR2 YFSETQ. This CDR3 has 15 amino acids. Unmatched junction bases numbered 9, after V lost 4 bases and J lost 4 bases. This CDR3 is CASSPGQGALYEQYF. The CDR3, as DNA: TGCGCCAGCAGCCCGGGACAGGGTGCGTTGTACGAGCAGTACTTC.

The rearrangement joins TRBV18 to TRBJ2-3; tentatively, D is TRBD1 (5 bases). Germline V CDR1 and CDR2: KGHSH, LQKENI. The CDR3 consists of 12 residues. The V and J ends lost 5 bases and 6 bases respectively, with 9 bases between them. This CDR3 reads CASSEKGDTQYF. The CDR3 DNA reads TGTGCCAGCTCAGAGAAGGGGGATACGCAGTATTTT.

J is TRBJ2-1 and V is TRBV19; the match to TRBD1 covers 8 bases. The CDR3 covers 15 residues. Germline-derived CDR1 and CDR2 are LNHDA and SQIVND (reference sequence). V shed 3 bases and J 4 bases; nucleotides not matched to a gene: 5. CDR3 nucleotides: TGTGCCAGTAGTATTCGACAGGGGTCTTACAATGAGCAGTTCTTC. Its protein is CASSIRQGSYNEQFF.

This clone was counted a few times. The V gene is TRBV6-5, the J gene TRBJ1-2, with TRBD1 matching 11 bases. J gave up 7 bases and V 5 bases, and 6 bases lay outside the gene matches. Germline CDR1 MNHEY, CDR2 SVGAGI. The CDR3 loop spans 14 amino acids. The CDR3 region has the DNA TGTGCCAGCAGTAACGCCGGGACAGGGGGTGGCTACACCTTC. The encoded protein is CASSNAGTGGGYTF.

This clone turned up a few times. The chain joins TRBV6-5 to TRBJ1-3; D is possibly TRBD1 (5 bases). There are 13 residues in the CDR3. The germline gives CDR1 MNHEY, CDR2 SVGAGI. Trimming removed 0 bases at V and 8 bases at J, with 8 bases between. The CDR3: CASSYSPGDTIYF. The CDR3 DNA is TGTGCCAGCAGTTACTCGCCGGGGGACACCATATATTTT.